Following are 11 T cell receptor beta chains from one sample sequenced in a study of T cells after yellow fever vaccination. One entry per CDR3 protein results from TCRdb running MiXCR on the 5' RACE reads. The sample lists some 500,000 distinct CDR3 sequences, roughly 13% seen once, with over 11% in the top ten. The sample in question was PBMCs, obtained on the day of the yellow fever booster vaccination. The receptor set was obtained from a man aged 25-40 years who received the YFV17D yellow fever vaccine.

The J gene is TRBJ2-7, the V gene TRBV6-2 or TRBV6-3; no reliable D call. Germline CDR1 and CDR2: MNHEY and SVGEGT. The CDR3 contains 15 residues. Trimming took 0 bases from V and 4 from J, leaving 13 bases between them. The CDR3 is CASSYSMGIRYEQYF. CDR3 DNA: TGTGCCAGCAGTTACTCGATGGGGATTCGGTACGAGCAGTACTTC.

The chain couples TRBV9 to TRBJ2-7; the match to TRBD2 covers 9 bases. The CDR3 loop spans 14 amino acids. Germline CDR1 is SGDLS and CDR2 is YYNGEE. V dropped 2 bases and J dropped 3; count of bases not matched to a gene: 3. CDR3 in amino acids: CASSVRAGGYEQYF. CDR3 coding DNA: TGTGCCAGCAGCGTTAGAGCGGGAGGCTACGAGCAGTACTTC.

This chain uses TRBV6-1 with TRBJ2-7; 10 bases line up with TRBD1. V gave up 6 bases and J gave up 2 bases; unmatched junction bases: 10. This CDR3 is built from 16 residues. Germline lookup yields CDR1 MNHNS and CDR2 SASEGT. CDR3 nucleotide sequence: TGTGCCAGCAGGGACGGACAGGGGGAAAAGACCTACGAGCAGTACTTC. Protein sequence: CASRDGQGEKTYEQYF.

This clonotype was counted between two and nine times. The rearrangement joins TRBV19 to TRBJ2-1; 9 bases agree with TRBD2. Germline V gene data show CDR1 as LNHDA and CDR2 as SQIVND (reference sequence). V lost 6 bases to trimming and J lost 1 base; unmatched junction nucleotides: 10. This CDR3 contains 17 residues. Here the CDR3 DNA reads TGTGCCAGTAGAAATAGCGGGAGTCACATATCCTACAATGAGCAGTTCTTC. Its protein product is CASRNSGSHISYNEQFF.

The chain links TRBV28 to TRBJ1-5; perhaps TRBD1 as D (6 bases). With 7 bases removed from V and 0 bases from J, the gap between germline ends came to 19 bases. Germline CDR1 MDHEN, CDR2 SYDVKM. The CDR3 has 17 residues. The CDR3 is CASMRFGGGSSNQPQHF. Written as DNA, the CDR3 is TGTGCCAGCATGAGGTTCGGCGGGGGCAGTAGCAATCAGCCCCAGCATTTT.

The CDR3 loop reads CASSPPRFGREHTGELFF. The CDR3 DNA is TGCGCCAGCAGCCCCCCCAGATTCGGGAGGGAACACACCGGGGAGCTGTTTTTT. The chain recombines TRBV5-1 with TRBJ2-2; 8 bases line up with TRBD2. V lost 4 bases, J lost 3 bases, and 14 bases stayed unmatched. Germline CDR1 and CDR2: SGHRS and YFSETQ. The length of the CDR3 is 18 residues. Full variable domain (outside the CDR3, taken from reference TRBV5-1 and TRBJ2-2): KAGVTQTPRYLIKTRGQQVTLSCSPISGHRSVSWYQQTPGQGLQFLFEYFSETQRNKGNFPGRFSGRQFSNSRSEMNVSTLELGDSALYLCASSPPRFGREHTGELFFGEGSRLTVL.

This clonotype was recorded a few times. The CDR3 sequence is CASSFRGADTQYF. CDR3 DNA: TGTGCCAGCAGTTTCCGAGGAGCAGATACGCAGTATTTT. The genes are TRBV12-3 or TRBV12-4 and TRBJ2-3; D remains unclear. CDR3 length: 13 residues. The V gene lost 3 bases and the J gene lost 4 bases, with 8 bases spanning the gap.

This clonotype was observed a handful of times. The gene calls are TRBV5-6 and TRBJ1-6, with D perhaps matching TRBD1 (6 bases). The CDR3 totals 14 residues. CDR1 and CDR2 (germline): SGHDT, YYEEEE. Trimming took off 4 bases at V and 7 bases at J, with 12 bases between the two ends. In DNA form, the CDR3 reads TGTGCCAGCAGCAAGGGGGTCGGGAATTCACCCCTCCACTTT. It codes for CASSKGVGNSPLHF. The complete variable domain, with remaining parts taken from reference TRBV5-6 and TRBJ1-6, reads DAGVTQSPTHLIKTRGQQVTLRCSPKSGHDTVSWYQQALGQGPQFIFQYYEEEERQRGNFPDRFSGHQFPNYSSELNVNALLLGDSALYLCASSKGVGNSPLHFGNGTRLTVT.

This clonotype showed up just a few times. The gene calls are TRBV30 and TRBJ2-3, with 8 bases lining up with TRBD1. Looked up from germline, CDR1 is GTSNPN and CDR2 is SVGIG (reference sequence). The length of the CDR3 is 15 residues. V trimming: 3 bases; J trimming: 3 bases; junction bases outside the gene matches: 8. CDR3 loop: CAWSFRDRRTDTQYF. CDR3 in DNA: TGTGCCTGGAGCTTTCGGGACAGGAGGACAGATACGCAGTATTTT. Variable domain in full (rest from reference TRBV30 and TRBJ2-3): SQTIHQWPATLVQPVGSPLSLECTVEGTSNPNLYWYRQAAGRGLQLLFYSVGIGQISSEVPQNLSASRPQDRQFILSSKKLLLSDSGFYLCAWSFRDRRTDTQYFGPGTRLTVL.

There are a few counts of this clonotype. The chain joins TRBV9 to TRBJ2-7; 9 nucleotides agree with TRBD1. The V segment lost 5 bases and the J segment 2 bases; nucleotides outside the gene matches: 5. Germline loops: CDR1 SGDLS, CDR2 YYNGEE. The CDR3 length is 14 residues. CDR3 DNA: TGTGCCAGCAGTAAACAGGGGGCCGCCTACGAGCAGTACTTC. Amino acid sequence: CASSKQGAAYEQYF.

This clonotype has only a few counts. J is TRBJ1-1 and V is TRBV12-3 or TRBV12-4; TRBD1 might be the D (5 bases). V was trimmed by 3 bases and J by 4 bases, leaving 12 bases between them. The CDR3 is 14 amino acids. CDR3: CASSFEVGATEAFF. Written as DNA, the CDR3 is TGTGCCAGCAGTTTTGAGGTCGGGGCCACTGAAGCTTTCTTT.